This T cell receptor (beta chain) stems from a study of CD8 T cells in ankylosing spondylitis. Points from the study as a whole: Several of the motif variants were reported before in synovial fluid and blood from reactive arthritis. Clones tied to disease were said to be significantly enriched in matched ankylosing spondylitis synovial fluid. It appeared that ankylosing spondylitis blood was characterized by a TCR beta motif of roughly 8 highly homologous variants.

Between the trimmed V and J ends, which lost 4 bases and 3 bases, there was a span of 13 bases. CDR1 and CDR2 (germline): DFQATT, SNEGSKA (reference sequence). CDR3 length: 13 amino acids. A quantitative 5'-RACE method, one with molecular barcodes, was used to make TCR beta libraries. TCRdb fed the 5' RACE reads into MiXCR, producing one record per CDR3 protein. The sample yields around 180,000 distinct CDR3 sequences, 10% to 15% seen once. This clonotype has a count of ten or more. Its specificity is unknown. Sequenced sample: blood, either unsorted or a sorted T cell fraction (not recorded which). This receptor was obtained from a female donor with ankylosing spondylitis or in good health (not recorded which). The chain employs TRBV20-1 and TRBJ2-7, with D possibly TRBD1 on 5 matching bases. In nucleotides, the CDR3 is TGCAGTGCTAAGGGGTTGGGCGGCTACGAGCAGTACTTC. Translation gives CSAKGLGGYEQYF.